These 28 T cell receptor beta chains originate from one sample sequenced in a study of PD-L1 blockade in urothelial cancer. Libraries were prepared by immunoSEQ multiplex PCR; TCRdb keeps only in-frame clonotypes and omits some of them. The sample yields about 87,000 clones, roughly 84% seen once. Noted time point: pretreatment peripheral blood. The sample was PBMCs, taken around atezolizumab (anti-PD-L1) treatment. These receptors all come from a man in his 60s with urothelial cancer.

The chain employs TRBV4-2 and TRBJ1-1; 7 bases fit TRBD1. V was clipped by 1 base and J by 4 bases; unmatched bases: 9. CDR1 LGHNA and CDR2 YNFKEQ come from the germline V gene. This CDR3 is 16 amino acids long. The CDR3 coding sequence is TGTGCCAGCAGCCAAGGGTCGGACAGGACAGTCACTGAAGCTTTCTTT. This codes for CASSQGSDRTVTEAFF.

The chain joins TRBV6-1 to TRBJ1-1; possible D gene TRBD1, 6 bases. The germline gives CDR1 MNHNS, CDR2 SASEGT. Trimming took 2 bases from V and 3 from J, leaving 13 bases between them. The length of the CDR3 is 15 residues. The CDR3 DNA is TGTGCCAGCAGTGAATGGGGGCCGCTGGACACTGAAGCTTTCTTT. It encodes CASSEWGPLDTEAFF.

This chain joins TRBV7-2 and TRBJ2-7; D call uncertain. This CDR3 is 13 amino acids long. Trimming took 3 bases from V and 3 from J, leaving 9 bases between them. Germline V gene data show CDR1 as SGHTA and CDR2 as FQGNSA. CDR3 region: CASSLGRNYEQYF. In nucleotides, the CDR3 is TGTGCCAGCAGCTTGGGCCGGAACTACGAGCAGTACTTC.

The chain uses TRBV6-5 and TRBJ1-2; D remains ambiguous. The CDR3 is 13 residues long. V gave up 5 bases and J gave up 8 bases, with 15 bases separating them. Germline V lookup: CDR1 MNHEY, CDR2 SVGAGI. CDR3 region: CASSENRGSGYTF. CDR3 sequence (DNA): TGTGCCAGCAGTGAAAATCGAGGATCCGGCTACACCTTC.

The count of this clone is one. The chain links TRBV5-4 to TRBJ2-1; 7 bases agree with TRBD2. The ends lost 0 bases at V and 5 bases at J; junction bases unmatched: 8. This CDR3 is built from 16 residues. CDR1 and CDR2 from the germline V gene are SGHNT and YYREEE (reference sequence). The CDR3 bases are TGTGCCAGCAGCTTGGCGCGGGGGAATTTAGACAATGAGCAGTTCTTC. Residues: CASSLARGNLDNEQFF.

This clone was seen a single time. CDR3 bases: TGTGCCAGCAGCTTAGCGGGATCAGGGTCTAGCGAGCAGTACTTC. Its translation: CASSLAGSGSSEQYF. The chain links TRBV7-2 to TRBJ2-7; possible D gene TRBD1, 5 bases. CDR1 is SGHTA and CDR2 is FQGNSA in the germline V gene. The CDR3 runs to 15 residues. Trimming removed 0 bases at V and 6 bases at J, with 15 bases between.

A single count supports this clone. The chain recombines TRBV29-1 with TRBJ2-3; TRBD2 might be the D (6 bases). The germline gives CDR1 SQVTM, CDR2 ANQGSEA. Trimming removed 0 bases at V and 7 bases at J, with 20 bases between. The CDR3 contains 16 residues. The CDR3 DNA is TGCAGCGTTGAAGAGTCGCTGCGACTAGTAATGTATACGCAGTATTTT. Its protein is CSVEESLRLVMYTQYF.

The CDR3 DNA follows: TGTGCCAGCAGCTTAGGGCCCCTTAGCGGGAGGGAGCAGTTCTTC. As protein: CASSLGPLSGREQFF. The genes are TRBV7-2 and TRBJ2-1; 10 bases are a match to TRBD2. In germline, CDR1 is SGHTA, CDR2 FQGNSA. The trim removed 1 base at V and 10 bases at J, leaving 7 bases unmatched. This CDR3 spans 15 amino acids.

The chain combines TRBV6-1 with TRBJ1-4, with D uncertain. Per the germline V gene, CDR1 is MNHNS and CDR2 is SASEGT. With 5 bases removed from V and 3 bases from J, the gap between germline ends came to 13 bases. The CDR3 is 15 amino acids. The CDR3 loop is CASSSEGAANEKLFF. CDR3 coding DNA: TGTGCCAGCAGTTCGGAGGGTGCAGCTAATGAAAAACTGTTTTTT.

The chain joins TRBV28 to TRBJ1-3; no definite D call. V gave up 2 bases and J gave up 0 bases, with 11 bases separating them. CDR1 and CDR2 from the germline V gene are MDHEN and SYDVKM. The CDR3 runs 16 residues. CDR3 region: CASSLGWGGSGNTIYF. CDR3 nucleotides: TGTGCCAGCAGTTTAGGTTGGGGAGGCTCTGGAAACACCATATATTTT.

The rearrangement uses TRBV5-4 and TRBJ1-6; no firm D call. CDR1 and CDR2 (germline): SGHNT, YYREEE (reference sequence). The CDR3 sequence is 14 residues long. V dropped 3 bases and J dropped 4 bases, with 8 bases sitting between them. The CDR3 region is CASSSDGYNSPLHF. Here the CDR3 DNA reads TGTGCCAGCAGCTCAGACGGGTATAATTCACCCCTCCACTTT.

The chain combines TRBV5-1 with TRBJ2-1, with 9 bases matching TRBD2. V shed 0 bases and J 7 bases; nucleotides not matched to a gene: 8. The CDR3 extends over 16 amino acids. CDR1 SGHRS and CDR2 YFSETQ come from the germline V gene. The CDR3 coding sequence is TGCGCCAGCAGCTTGGCCTTAAGCGGGGGGCTTAATGAGCAGTTCTTC. Translating gives CASSLALSGGLNEQFF.

Comments on this clone: Other DNA variants within this sample encode the same CDR3. The rearrangement joins TRBV6-4 to TRBJ2-3, with 10 bases fitting TRBD2. The V gene end was trimmed by 2 bases and the J gene end by 2 bases; junction bases not matched to a gene: 1. The CDR3 runs 15 residues. The V gene's germline CDR1 is MRHNA and CDR2 SNTAGT. Here the CDR3 DNA reads TGTGCCAGCAGTGACAGCGGGGGGGCCACAGATACGCAGTATTTT. This sequence encodes CASSDSGGATDTQYF.

The J gene is TRBJ1-6, the V gene TRBV6-1, with 8 bases lining up with TRBD1. The CDR3 totals 15 residues. Unmatched junction bases numbered 5, after V lost 3 bases and J lost 7 bases. CDR1 and CDR2 (germline): MNHNS, SASEGT. The CDR3, as DNA: TGTGCCAGCAGTGAGAGACAGGGGAGGAATTCACCCCTCCACTTT. Translating gives CASSERQGRNSPLHF.

This clone was picked up one time. This chain links TRBV14 with TRBJ2-1; TRBD2 might be the D (5 bases). V was shortened by 4 bases and J by 8 bases, with 18 bases between the two germline ends. The CDR3 contains 15 residues. Germline assignment: CDR1 SGHDN and CDR2 FVKESK. The chain's CDR3 is CASSPLGVGVYEQFF. The CDR3 DNA reads TGTGCCAGCAGCCCCCTCGGGGTGGGAGTTTATGAGCAGTTCTTC.

This clone was seen a single time. J is TRBJ1-2 and V is TRBV5-4; 9 positions match TRBD1. V lost 4 bases and J lost 4; bases outside the gene matches: 8. This CDR3 has 15 residues. The germline CDR1 and CDR2 sequences are SGHNT and YYREEE (reference sequence). The CDR3 reads CASSPGQGDFYGYTF. CDR3 coding DNA: TGTGCCAGCAGCCCGGGACAGGGTGATTTCTATGGCTACACCTTC.

This clone was seen once. The chain joins TRBV11-2 to TRBJ2-7; perhaps TRBD2 as D (5 bases). The CDR3 covers 14 residues. V was pared by 1 base and J by 11 bases, with 18 bases between. Germline CDR1 and CDR2: SGHAT and FQNNGV. CDR3 DNA: TGTGCCAGCAGCTTAGGGTTTAGCGCCCCGAGGGAGTACTTC. This translates into CASSLGFSAPREYF.

The V and J genes are TRBV7-2 and TRBJ2-1; TRBD2 agrees at 10 bases. Germline values: CDR1 SGHTA, CDR2 FQGNSA. This CDR3 has 15 amino acids. J gave up 6 bases and V 5 bases, and 7 bases lay outside the gene matches. The CDR3 nucleotides are TGTGCCAGCAGCCTGGCGGCTAGCGGGGGCAATGAGCAGTTCTTC. The encoded protein is CASSLAASGGNEQFF.

The chain is built from TRBV9 and TRBJ2-5, with a tentative D call TRBD1 (6 bases). V dropped 3 bases and J dropped 4 bases, with 13 bases sitting between them. Germline CDR1 reads SGDLS; CDR2 reads YYNGEE. The CDR3 spans 14 residues. The CDR3 protein is CASSGQGLRETQYF. The CDR3 DNA reads TGTGCCAGCAGCGGCCAGGGGCTGAGAGAGACCCAGTACTTC.

The V call is TRBV10-3, the J call TRBJ2-3; D perhaps matches TRBD2 (6 bases). The germline V gene encodes CDR1 ENHRY and CDR2 SYGVKD. V was cut by 6 bases and J by 6 bases, with 13 bases left in between. The CDR3 has 13 amino acids. CDR3 sequence (DNA): TGTGCCATCAGATCCGATGGGGGGGATACGCAGTATTTT. This sequence encodes CAIRSDGGDTQYF.

This clone was recorded only once. The gene calls are TRBV7-6 and TRBJ2-3; D gene unclear. The CDR3 totals 12 residues. Germline V CDR1 and CDR2: SGHVS, FNYEAQ. Deletions cut 4 bases from V and 4 bases from J, with 6 bases between. Here the CDR3 reads CASSSPPDTQYF. CDR3 bases: TGTGCCAGCAGCTCTCCTCCAGATACGCAGTATTTT.

The J gene is TRBJ1-4, the V gene TRBV7-2; 11 bases match TRBD1. This CDR3 spans 18 amino acids. The V and J ends lost 1 base and 5 bases, in that order; junction bases with no gene match: 9. Germline-derived CDR1 and CDR2 are SGHTA and FQGNSA. CDR3 amino acids: CASSLVGTGGESNEKLFF. The DNA of the CDR3 is TGTGCCAGCAGCTTAGTCGGGACAGGGGGGGAGTCGAATGAAAAACTGTTTTTT.

The chain uses TRBV4-3 and TRBJ2-5, with a tentative D call TRBD2 (6 bases). The J call may be faulty, since TRBJ2-7 better matches the DNA end. This CDR3 is 15 amino acids long. Germline lookup yields CDR1 LGHNA and CDR2 YSLEER. In DNA form, the CDR3 reads TGCGCCAGCAGCCAGGACACCGGGACTCCCTACGAGCAGTACTTC. Its translation: CASSQDTGTPYEQYF.

This chain joins TRBV6-1 and TRBJ2-3; D is perhaps TRBD2 (6 bases). Trimming cost V 4 bases and J 2 bases, with 13 bases left between them. The CDR3 covers 15 residues. Per the germline V gene, CDR1 is MNHNS and CDR2 is SASEGT. The CDR3 sequence: CASSGGDSYTDTQYF. The CDR3 DNA is TGTGCCAGCAGTGGGGGGGACTCTTACACAGATACGCAGTATTTT.

This clone was detected only once. V is TRBV28 and J is TRBJ2-5; no definite D call. The CDR3 length is 14 residues. V lost 3 bases, J lost 3 bases, and 11 bases lay in between. Germline-derived CDR1 and CDR2 are MDHEN and SYDVKM. For the CDR3, the DNA is TGTGCCAGCAGTTTTCATAATAGAGAAGAGACCCAGTACTTC. Protein product: CASSFHNREETQYF.

This clone came up once. V and J are TRBV7-2 and TRBJ2-3, with a possible D match to TRBD2 (5 bases). The germline V and J ends were trimmed by 7 bases and 0 bases, with 11 bases remaining between them. Germline values: CDR1 SGHTA, CDR2 FQGNSA. The CDR3 has 14 amino acids. Here the CDR3 reads CASKVAYSTDTQYF. In nucleotides, the CDR3 is TGTGCCAGCAAGGTAGCGTATAGCACAGATACGCAGTATTTT.

The chain recombines TRBV4-3 with TRBJ2-7, with a tentative D call TRBD1 (6 bases). In germline, CDR1 is LGHNA, CDR2 YSLEER. The CDR3 is made up of 14 amino acids. Trimming shortened V by 3 bases and J by 1 base, and 10 bases separated the two germline ends. CDR3 loop: CASSQTTGSYEQYF. In DNA form, the CDR3 reads TGCGCCAGCAGCCAGACGACAGGATCCTACGAGCAGTACTTC.

A single count supports this clone. This sequence joins TRBV6-5 and TRBJ2-5; D might be TRBD2 (6 bases). The length of the CDR3 is 15 residues. Trimming stripped 0 bases from V and 5 bases from J, with 13 bases between. The germline V gene has CDR1 MNHEY and CDR2 SVGAGI. The CDR3 is CASSYSGLMGETQYF. The CDR3, as DNA: TGTGCCAGCAGTTACTCGGGACTTATGGGGGAGACCCAGTACTTC.